This TCR beta chain was recovered during a study of vaccination effects on CD4 cells after COVID-19. Isolating CD4+ T cells followed 9 to 10 days of culture. IL-2 medium supplanted half the medium on days 3 and 7. Turning to this clone: Its antigen is not known.

V lost 5 bases and J lost 8, with 12 bases in between. Germline loops: CDR1 MNHEY, CDR2 SMNVEV (reference sequence). This CDR3 region has 12 residues. Generated by immunoSEQ multiplex PCR, the TCRdb table keeps only in-frame clones and is missing some. The sample includes fewer than 35,000 clones, about 70% of them seen just once. The sequenced sample was CD4+ T cells from PBMCs cultured without peptide, obtained before COVID-19 vaccination. This chain links TRBV27 with TRBJ1-2; D is unresolved. This TCR came from a human donor who received a COVID-19 vaccine. CDR3 region: CASSGRAAGYTF. The DNA for the CDR3 is TGTGCCAGCAGTGGAAGGGCCGCGGGCTACACCTTC.